The 10 T cell receptor beta chains below were found in one sample sequenced in a study of blood T cell repertoires in COVID-19 (dated by TCRdb to the early 2020s). The library was produced with the immunoSEQ multiplex PCR assay. In TCRdb, the immuneACCESS table is reduced to in-frame sequences with V and J assigned. These tables do not hold every clone; where another copy was compared, an unresolved V gene accounts for under half, and the others remain unexplained. Counted in this sample were some 270,000 clones; around 81% of them appeared once. The top ten clones comprise about a sixth of the sample. The sample taken for sequencing was peripheral blood. The source is a person aged 70 to 85 with COVID-19, enrolled during active disease.

The rearrangement links TRBV5-1 to TRBJ2-7; D gene ambiguous. The germline CDR1 and CDR2 sequences are SGHRS and YFSETQ. This CDR3 contains 13 residues. Trimming pared 0 bases from V and 5 bases from J, leaving 9 bases between. The CDR3 is CASSLGQSNEQYF. CDR3 nucleotide sequence: TGCGCCAGCAGCTTGGGGCAGTCCAACGAGCAGTACTTC.

This chain uses TRBV5-6 with TRBJ1-5; tentatively, D is TRBD1 (6 bases). Germline V gives CDR1 SGHDT, CDR2 YYEEEE. The V gene lost 2 bases and the J gene lost 2 bases, with 14 bases spanning the gap. The CDR3 length is 16 residues. This CDR3 reads CASSFFRGAGNQPQHF. CDR3 bases: TGTGCCAGCAGCTTTTTCCGGGGGGCAGGCAATCAGCCCCAGCATTTT.

This clone was detected only once. This sequence joins TRBV19 and TRBJ1-5, with 8 bases fitting TRBD1. J gave up 0 bases and V 5 bases, and 9 bases lay outside the gene matches. The CDR3 totals 17 residues. From germline, CDR1 is LNHDA and CDR2 SQIVND (reference sequence). CDR3 DNA: TGTGCCAGTAGTTGGGGGCTCAGGGGGCGTAGCAATCAGCCCCAGCATTTT. Translation gives CASSWGLRGRSNQPQHF.

The chain joins TRBV4-3 to TRBJ1-2, with 7 nucleotides matching TRBD1. CDR3 length: 16 residues. Germline assignment: CDR1 LGHNA and CDR2 YSLEER. Germline trimming cut 0 bases from V and 3 bases from J; bases unmatched to any gene: 7. The DNA of the CDR3 is TGCGCCAGCAGCCAAGAGAACAGGGGTGGGGACTATGGCTACACCTTC. This translates into CASSQENRGGDYGYTF.

The genes are TRBV7-9 and TRBJ1-2; 7 bases are a match to TRBD1. With 10 bases clipped from V and 2 bases from J, the junction kept 4 bases outside the gene matches. Germline CDR1 reads SEHNR; CDR2 reads FQNEAQ (reference sequence). The CDR3 sequence is 12 residues long. CDR3 loop: CAIQGGNYGYTF. The CDR3 coding sequence is TGTGCCATCCAGGGGGGAAACTATGGCTACACCTTC.

This clone was observed a handful of times. J is TRBJ1-1 and V is TRBV7-6, with D perhaps TRBD1 (6 bases). The V gene's germline CDR1 is SGHVS and CDR2 FNYEAQ. V gave up 5 bases and J gave up 2 bases, with 15 bases separating them. The CDR3 has 15 amino acids. CDR3 bases: TGTGCCAGCAGCCCGGAACGGGGGGCTAACACTGAAGCTTTCTTT. Translating gives CASSPERGANTEAFF.

This rearrangement joins TRBV19 to TRBJ2-1; the match to TRBD2 covers 9 bases. V lost 4 bases, J lost 7 bases, and 17 bases stayed unmatched. Germline V CDR1 and CDR2: LNHDA, SQIVND (reference sequence). The CDR3 spans 18 residues. CDR3 in amino acids: CASSTHQGVAGVRNEQFF. The DNA of the CDR3 is TGTGCCAGTAGTACGCACCAGGGGGTAGCGGGAGTACGTAATGAGCAGTTCTTC.

The gene calls are TRBV2 and TRBJ2-5; 7 positions match TRBD2. The CDR3 extends over 12 amino acids. CDR1 is SNHLY, CDR2 FYNNEI, per germline. J was trimmed by 6 bases and V by 8 bases; bases with no gene match: 6. In DNA, the CDR3 is TGTGCCAGCGGGGCTAGCGGTCAGACCCAGTACTTC. It specifies CASGASGQTQYF.

The rearrangement uses TRBV6-5 and TRBJ2-5, with D perhaps TRBD2 (7 bases). Per the germline V gene, CDR1 is MNHEY and CDR2 is SVGAGI. Trimming removed 2 bases at V and 2 bases at J, with 12 bases between. CDR3 length: 15 amino acids. CDR3 in amino acids: CASSYLGGAQETQYF. In DNA, the CDR3 is TGTGCCAGCAGTTACCTTGGGGGGGCTCAAGAGACCCAGTACTTC.

V usage is TRBV6-5 and J usage is TRBJ2-7; 9 bases match TRBD1. The CDR3 loop spans 12 amino acids. With V trimmed by 6 bases and J by 7 bases, 4 bases remained unmatched. Germline loops: CDR1 MNHEY, CDR2 SVGAGI. CDR3 nucleotides: TGTGCCAGCAGAGACAGGGGGTGGGAGCAGTACTTC. This translates into CASRDRGWEQYF.